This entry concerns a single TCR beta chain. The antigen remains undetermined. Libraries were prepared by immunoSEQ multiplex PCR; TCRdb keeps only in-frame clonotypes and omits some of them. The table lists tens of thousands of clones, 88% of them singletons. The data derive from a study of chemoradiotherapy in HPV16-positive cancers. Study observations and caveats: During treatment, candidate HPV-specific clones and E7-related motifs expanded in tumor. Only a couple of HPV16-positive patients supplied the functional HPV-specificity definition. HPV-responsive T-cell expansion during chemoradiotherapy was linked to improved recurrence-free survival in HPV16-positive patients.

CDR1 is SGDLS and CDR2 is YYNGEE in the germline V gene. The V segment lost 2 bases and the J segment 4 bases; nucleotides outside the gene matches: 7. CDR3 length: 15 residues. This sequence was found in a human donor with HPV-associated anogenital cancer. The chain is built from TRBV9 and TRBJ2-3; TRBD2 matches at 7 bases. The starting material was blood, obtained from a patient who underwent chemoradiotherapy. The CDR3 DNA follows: TGTGCCAGCAGCGTTCGAAGGACTAGACCAGATACGCAGTATTTT. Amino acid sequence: CASSVRRTRPDTQYF.